This passage covers 8 T cell receptor beta chains from one sample sequenced in a study of blood T cell repertoires in COVID-19. TCRdb's table, derived via immunoSEQ multiplex PCR, lists solely in-frame clones and lacks some. Among 230,000 or so clones listed, roughly 80% were seen once. Sequenced material: PBMCs or T cells enriched from blood (not recorded which). Receptors were obtained from a man in his fifties or sixties who had recovered from COVID-19.

The rearrangement links TRBV7-2 to TRBJ2-7; 13 bases agree with TRBD2. Germline CDR1 is SGHTA and CDR2 is FQGNSA. V was clipped by 8 bases and J by 5 bases; unmatched bases: 3. The CDR3 is 13 amino acids. The CDR3 spells CASSGLAGNEQYF. CDR3 nucleotides: TGTGCCAGCTCGGGACTAGCGGGGAACGAGCAGTACTTC.

Notes on this clone: The germline gene is not matched at one end of the junction; a read error may be the cause. The J gene is TRBJ1-6, the V gene TRBV7-7; TRBD1 might be the D (6 bases). The germline V gene has CDR1 SSHAT and CDR2 FNYEAQ (reference sequence). This CDR3 spans 15 amino acids. CDR3 sequence reads: CASSHHREWESPLHF. DNA for the CDR3: TGTGCTAGCAGCCACCACAGGGAGTGGGAATCACCCCTCCACTTT.

The chain joins TRBV3-1 (or the pseudogene TRBV3-2) to TRBJ2-2; the D gene is possibly TRBD2 (5 bases). Germline-derived CDR1 and CDR2 are LGHDT and YNNKEL (reference sequence). Trimming took 7 bases from V and 7 from J, leaving 16 bases between them. The CDR3 sequence is 14 residues long. The CDR3 nucleotides read TGTGCCAGCACCCCGAGAGAGGAGGTCGGGGAGCTGTTTTTT. This translates into CASTPREEVGELFF.

This sequence joins TRBV7-2 and TRBJ2-7, with 9 bases matching TRBD2. Germline V gene data show CDR1 as SGHTA and CDR2 as FQGNSA. The CDR3 sequence is 13 residues long. V was clipped by 6 bases and J by 6 bases; unmatched bases: 6. The CDR3 DNA sequence: TGTGCCAGCAGGCTAGCGGGAATGACCGAGCAGTACTTC. Its protein is CASRLAGMTEQYF.

The rearrangement links TRBV5-5 to TRBJ1-4; D unresolved. Trimming shortened V by 0 bases and J by 16 bases, and 10 bases separated the two germline ends. CDR3 length: 11 residues. Germline V gene lookup returns CDR1 SGHKS and CDR2 YYEKEE (reference sequence). Here the CDR3 reads CASSLERVAFF. DNA of the CDR3: TGTGCCAGCAGCTTGGAGCGGGTAGCGTTTTTT.

V gene TRBV9 combines with J gene TRBJ2-2; 7 bases are a match to TRBD1. The junction had 9 bases not matched to a gene; V was cut back by 4 bases and J by 3 bases. CDR1 and CDR2 (germline): SGDLS, YYNGEE. The CDR3 is 16 residues long. The CDR3 DNA is TGTGCCAGCAGCCCTCAGACAGGGATGTACACCGGGGAGCTGTTTTTT. Encoded protein: CASSPQTGMYTGELFF.

J is TRBJ2-7 and V is TRBV28, with D maybe TRBD1 (5 bases). The CDR3 sequence is 14 residues long. V dropped 5 bases and J dropped 2 bases, with 13 bases sitting between them. The germline V gene has CDR1 MDHEN and CDR2 SYDVKM. The CDR3 is CASSTYEDTYEQYF. CDR3 coding DNA: TGTGCCAGCAGTACCTACGAGGACACCTACGAGCAGTACTTC.

V usage is TRBV9 and J usage is TRBJ1-6; the match to TRBD1 covers 7 bases. The CDR3 has 13 residues. Trimming took 3 bases from V and 9 from J; bases not matched to a gene: 3. Germline V gene lookup returns CDR1 SGDLS and CDR2 YYNGEE. The CDR3 coding sequence is TGTGCCAGCAGCGCGACAGGGTTTTCACCCCTCCACTTT. It codes for CASSATGFSPLHF.